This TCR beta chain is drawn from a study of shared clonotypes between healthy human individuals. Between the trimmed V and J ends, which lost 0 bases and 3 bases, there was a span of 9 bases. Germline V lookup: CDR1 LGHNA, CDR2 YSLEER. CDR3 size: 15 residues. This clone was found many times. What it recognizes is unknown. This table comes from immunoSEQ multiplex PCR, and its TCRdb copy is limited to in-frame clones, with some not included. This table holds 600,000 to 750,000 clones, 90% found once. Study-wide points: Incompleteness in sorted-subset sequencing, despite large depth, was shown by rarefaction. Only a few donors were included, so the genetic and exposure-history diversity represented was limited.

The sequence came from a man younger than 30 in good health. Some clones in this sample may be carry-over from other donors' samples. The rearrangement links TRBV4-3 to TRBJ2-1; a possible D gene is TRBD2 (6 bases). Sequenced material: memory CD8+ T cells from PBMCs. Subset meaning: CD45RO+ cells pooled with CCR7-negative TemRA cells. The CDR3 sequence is CASSQEAGFYNEQFF. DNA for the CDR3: TGCGCCAGCAGCCAAGAGGCGGGGTTCTACAATGAGCAGTTCTTC.